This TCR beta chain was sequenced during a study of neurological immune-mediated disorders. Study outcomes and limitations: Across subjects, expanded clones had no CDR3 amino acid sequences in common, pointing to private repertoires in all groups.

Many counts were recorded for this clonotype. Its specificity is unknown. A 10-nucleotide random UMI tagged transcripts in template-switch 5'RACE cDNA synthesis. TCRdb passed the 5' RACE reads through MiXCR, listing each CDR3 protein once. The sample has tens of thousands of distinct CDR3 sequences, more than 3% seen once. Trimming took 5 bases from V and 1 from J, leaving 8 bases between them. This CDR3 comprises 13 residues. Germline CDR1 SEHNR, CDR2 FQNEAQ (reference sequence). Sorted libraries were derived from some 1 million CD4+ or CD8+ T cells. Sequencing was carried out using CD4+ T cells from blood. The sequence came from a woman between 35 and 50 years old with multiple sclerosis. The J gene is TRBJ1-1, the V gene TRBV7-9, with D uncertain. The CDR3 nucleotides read TGTGCCAGCAGCCGTAACAAGAACACTGAAGCTTTCTTT. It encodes CASSRNKNTEAFF.